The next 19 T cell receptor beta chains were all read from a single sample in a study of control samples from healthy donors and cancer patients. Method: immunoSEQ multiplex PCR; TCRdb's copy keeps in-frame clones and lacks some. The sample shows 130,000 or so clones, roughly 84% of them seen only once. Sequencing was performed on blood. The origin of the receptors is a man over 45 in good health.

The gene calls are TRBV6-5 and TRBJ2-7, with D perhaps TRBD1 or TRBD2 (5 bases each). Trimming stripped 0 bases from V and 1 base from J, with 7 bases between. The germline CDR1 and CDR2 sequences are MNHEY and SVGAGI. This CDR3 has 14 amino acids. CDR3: CASSYSRGSYEQYF. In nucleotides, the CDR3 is TGTGCCAGCAGTTACTCGAGGGGTTCCTACGAGCAGTACTTC.

The CDR3, as DNA: TGTGCCAGTAGCCAATACAGCACAGATACGCAGTATTTT. It yields the protein CASSQYSTDTQYF. The chain has TRBV19 and TRBJ2-3, with D unresolved. CDR3 length: 13 amino acids. V shed 6 bases and J shed 0 bases, with 7 bases lying between them. From germline, CDR1 is LNHDA and CDR2 SQIVND (reference sequence).

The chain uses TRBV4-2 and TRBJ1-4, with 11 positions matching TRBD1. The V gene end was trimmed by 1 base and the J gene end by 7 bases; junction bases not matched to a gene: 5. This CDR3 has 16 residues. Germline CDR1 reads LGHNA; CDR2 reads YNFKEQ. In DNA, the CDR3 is TGTGCCAGCAGCCAAGCGACCGGGACAGGGGGTGAAAAACTGTTTTTT. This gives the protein CASSQATGTGGEKLFF.

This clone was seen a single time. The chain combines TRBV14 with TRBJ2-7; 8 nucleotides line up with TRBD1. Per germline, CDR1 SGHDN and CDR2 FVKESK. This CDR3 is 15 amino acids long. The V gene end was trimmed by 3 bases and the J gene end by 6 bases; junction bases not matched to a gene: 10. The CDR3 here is CASSQLQGGFAEQYF. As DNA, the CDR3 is TGTGCCAGCAGCCAGCTACAGGGGGGCTTCGCCGAGCAGTACTTC.

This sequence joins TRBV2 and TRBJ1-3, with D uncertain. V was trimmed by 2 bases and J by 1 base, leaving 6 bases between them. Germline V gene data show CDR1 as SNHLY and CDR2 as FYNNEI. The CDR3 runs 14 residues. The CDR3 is CASSEPRSGNTIYF. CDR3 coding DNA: TGTGCCAGCAGTGAACCTAGGTCTGGAAACACCATATATTTT.

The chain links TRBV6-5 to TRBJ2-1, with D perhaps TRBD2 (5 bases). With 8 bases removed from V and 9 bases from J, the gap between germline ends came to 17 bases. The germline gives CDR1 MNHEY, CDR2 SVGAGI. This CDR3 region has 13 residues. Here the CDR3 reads CASYPPGTFEQFF. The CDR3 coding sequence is TGTGCCAGCTACCCCCCGGGAACGTTTGAGCAGTTCTTC.

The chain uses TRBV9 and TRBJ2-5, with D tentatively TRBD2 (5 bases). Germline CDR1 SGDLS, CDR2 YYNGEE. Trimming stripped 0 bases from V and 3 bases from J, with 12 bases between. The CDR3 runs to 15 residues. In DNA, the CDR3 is TGTGCCAGCAGCGTAGATGTCAGCGGTAAAGAGACCCAGTACTTC. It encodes CASSVDVSGKETQYF.

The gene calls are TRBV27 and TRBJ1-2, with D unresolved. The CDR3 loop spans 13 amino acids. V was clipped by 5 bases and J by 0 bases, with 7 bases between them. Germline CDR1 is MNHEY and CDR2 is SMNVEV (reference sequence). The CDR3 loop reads CASSPSPNYGYTF. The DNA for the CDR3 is TGTGCCAGCAGTCCGTCCCCTAACTATGGCTACACCTTC.

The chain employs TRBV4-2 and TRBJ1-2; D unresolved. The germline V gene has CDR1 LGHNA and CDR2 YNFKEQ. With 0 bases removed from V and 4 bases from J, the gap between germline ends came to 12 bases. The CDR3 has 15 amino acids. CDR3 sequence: CASSQDVDDFYGYTF. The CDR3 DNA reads TGTGCCAGCAGCCAAGATGTCGACGACTTCTATGGCTACACCTTC.

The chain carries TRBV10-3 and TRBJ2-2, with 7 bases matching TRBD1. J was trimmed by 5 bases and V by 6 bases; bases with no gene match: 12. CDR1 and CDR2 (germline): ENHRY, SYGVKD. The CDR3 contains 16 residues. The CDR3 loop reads CAISRQGGRRTGELFF. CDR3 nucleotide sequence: TGTGCCATCAGCCGCCAAGGGGGCCGGAGGACCGGGGAGCTGTTTTTT.

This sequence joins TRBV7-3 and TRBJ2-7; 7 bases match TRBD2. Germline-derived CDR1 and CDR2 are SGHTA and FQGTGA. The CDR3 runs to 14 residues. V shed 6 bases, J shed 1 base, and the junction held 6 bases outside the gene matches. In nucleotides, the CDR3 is TGTGCCAGCAGTTTTACTAGCGCTTCCTACGAGCAGTACTTC. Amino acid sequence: CASSFTSASYEQYF.

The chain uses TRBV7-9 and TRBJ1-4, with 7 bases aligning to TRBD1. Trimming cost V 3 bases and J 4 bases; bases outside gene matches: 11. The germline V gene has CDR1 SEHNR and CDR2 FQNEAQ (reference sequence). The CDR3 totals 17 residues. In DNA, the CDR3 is TGTGCCAGCAGCTTCGACAGGGCCGGAGGGCGTAATGAAAAACTGTTTTTT. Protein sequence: CASSFDRAGGRNEKLFF.

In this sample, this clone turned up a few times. The CDR3 region is CASSTYRPRDPGAQGSNQPQHF. CDR3 bases: TGTGCCAGCAGTACCTACCGGCCTCGTGACCCGGGCGCCCAAGGGAGCAATCAGCCCCAGCATTTT. The chain uses TRBV2 and TRBJ1-5; D not resolved. Deletions cut 5 bases from V and 1 base from J, with 33 bases between. The CDR3 consists of 22 residues. The V gene's germline CDR1 is SNHLY and CDR2 FYNNEI.

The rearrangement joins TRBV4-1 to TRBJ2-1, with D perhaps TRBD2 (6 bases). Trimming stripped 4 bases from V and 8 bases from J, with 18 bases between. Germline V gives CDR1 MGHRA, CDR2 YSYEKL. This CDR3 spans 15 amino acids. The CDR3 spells CASSPSGWGDHEQFF. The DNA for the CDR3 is TGCGCCAGCAGCCCTTCGGGGTGGGGGGATCATGAGCAGTTCTTC.

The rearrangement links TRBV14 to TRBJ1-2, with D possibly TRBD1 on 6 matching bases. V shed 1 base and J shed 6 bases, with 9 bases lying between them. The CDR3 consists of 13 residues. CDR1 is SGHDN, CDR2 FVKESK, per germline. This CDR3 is CASSQARTDGYTF. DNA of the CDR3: TGTGCCAGCAGCCAAGCCCGGACAGATGGCTACACCTTC.

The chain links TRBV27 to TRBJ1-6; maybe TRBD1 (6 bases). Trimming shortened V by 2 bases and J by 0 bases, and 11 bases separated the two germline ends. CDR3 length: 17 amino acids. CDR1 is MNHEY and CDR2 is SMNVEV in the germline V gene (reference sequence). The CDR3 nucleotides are TGTGCCAGCAGTTTAATCGGGGGCTTCTCCTATAATTCACCCCTCCACTTT. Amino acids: CASSLIGGFSYNSPLHF.

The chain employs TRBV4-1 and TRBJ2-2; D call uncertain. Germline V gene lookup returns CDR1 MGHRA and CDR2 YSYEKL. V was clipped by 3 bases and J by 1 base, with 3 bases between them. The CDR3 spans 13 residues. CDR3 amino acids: CASSQKNTGELFF. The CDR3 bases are TGCGCCAGCAGCCAGAAGAACACCGGGGAGCTGTTTTTT.

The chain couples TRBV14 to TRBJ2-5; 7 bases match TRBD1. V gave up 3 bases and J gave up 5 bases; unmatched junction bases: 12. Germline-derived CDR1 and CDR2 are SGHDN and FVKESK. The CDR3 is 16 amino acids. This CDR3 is CASSQAGTAVLETQYF. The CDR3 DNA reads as TGTGCCAGCAGCCAGGCCGGGACAGCGGTTTTGGAGACCCAGTACTTC.

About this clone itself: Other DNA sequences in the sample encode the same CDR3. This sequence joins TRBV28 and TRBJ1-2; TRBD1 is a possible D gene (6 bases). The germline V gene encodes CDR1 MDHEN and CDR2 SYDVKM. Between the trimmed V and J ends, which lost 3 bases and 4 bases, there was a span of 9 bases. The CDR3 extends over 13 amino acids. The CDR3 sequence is CASSLGGLYGYTF. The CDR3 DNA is TGTGCCAGCAGTTTGGGGGGCCTCTATGGCTACACCTTC.